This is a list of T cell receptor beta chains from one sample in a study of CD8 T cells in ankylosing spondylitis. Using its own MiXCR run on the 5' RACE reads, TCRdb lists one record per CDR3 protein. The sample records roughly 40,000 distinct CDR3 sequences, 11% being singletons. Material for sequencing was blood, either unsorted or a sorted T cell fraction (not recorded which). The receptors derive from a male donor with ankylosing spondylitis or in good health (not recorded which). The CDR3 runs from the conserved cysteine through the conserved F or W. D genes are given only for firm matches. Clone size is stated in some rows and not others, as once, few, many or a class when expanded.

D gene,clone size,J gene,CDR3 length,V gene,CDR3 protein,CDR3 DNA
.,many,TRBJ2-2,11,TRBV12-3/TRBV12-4,CASSFAGELFF,TGTGCCAGCAGTTTCGCCGGGGAGCTGTTTTTT
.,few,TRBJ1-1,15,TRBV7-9,CASSLGGGTNTEAFF,TGTGCCAGCAGCTTGGGAGGGGGGACGAACACTGAAGCTTTCTTT
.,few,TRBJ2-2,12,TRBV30,CAWSMNTGELFF,TGTGCCTGGTCCATGAACACCGGGGAGCTGTTTTTT
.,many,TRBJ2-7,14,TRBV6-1,CASSPADSSYEQYF,TGTGCCAGCAGCCCGGCGGACAGCTCCTACGAGCAGTACTTC
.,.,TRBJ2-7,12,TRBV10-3,CAISENGYEQYF,TGTGCCATCAGTGAGAATGGTTACGAGCAGTACTTC
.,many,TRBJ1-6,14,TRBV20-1,CSAFDRIVDSPLHF,TGCAGTGCTTTTGACAGGATCGTTGATTCACCCCTCCACTTT
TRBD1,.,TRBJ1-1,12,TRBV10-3,CAISSGGTEAFF,TGTGCCATCAGTTCAGGGGGCACTGAAGCTTTCTTT
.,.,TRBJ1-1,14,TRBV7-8,CASTLEGPNTEAFF,TGTGCCAGCACCCTAGAGGGCCCTAACACTGAAGCTTTCTTT
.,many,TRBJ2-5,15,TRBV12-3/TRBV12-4,CASRFGPGLEETQYF,.
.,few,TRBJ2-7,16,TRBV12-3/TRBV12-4,CASSSPPGHPSYEQYF,TGTGCCAGCAGTTCGCCCCCGGGACACCCCTCCTACGAGCAGTACTTC
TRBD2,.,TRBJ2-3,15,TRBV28,CASSSGGIRTDTQYF,TGTGCCAGCAGTAGCGGGGGGATTCGAACAGATACGCAGTATTTT
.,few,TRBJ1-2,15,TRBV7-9,CASSFLELEIYGYTF,TGTGCCAGCAGTTTCCTTGAACTCGAGATCTATGGCTACACCTTC
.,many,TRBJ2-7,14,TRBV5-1,CASSLDPSAYEQYF,TGCGCCAGCAGCTTGGATCCTAGCGCCTACGAGCAGTACTTC
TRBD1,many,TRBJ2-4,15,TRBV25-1,CASSPDRGLSNIQYF,TGTGCCAGCAGTCCGGACAGGGGGTTATCAAACATTCAGTACTTC
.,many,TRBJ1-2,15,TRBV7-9,CASSPWEDAPEGYTF,TGTGCCAGCAGCCCTTGGGAAGACGCCCCGGAAGGCTACACCTTC
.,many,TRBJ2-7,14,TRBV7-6,CASSLAGQSYEQYF,TGTGCCAGCAGCTTAGCCGGACAGTCCTACGAGCAGTACTTC
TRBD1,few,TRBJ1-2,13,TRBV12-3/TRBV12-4,CASSSTQQGRYTF,TGTGCCAGCAGTTCGACTCAACAGGGGCGCTACACCTTC
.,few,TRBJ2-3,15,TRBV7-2,CASSLSGTLGDTQYF,TGTGCCAGCAGCTTATCCGGGACTCTCGGAGATACGCAGTATTTT
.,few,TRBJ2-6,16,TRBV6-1,CASTRRGATGANVLTF,TGTGCCAGCACCCGAAGAGGGGCGACCGGGGCCAACGTCCTGACTTTC
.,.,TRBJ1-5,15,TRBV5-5,CSSSLVSISNQPQHF,TGTTCCAGCAGCTTGGTATCCATTTCCAATCAGCCCCAGCATTTT
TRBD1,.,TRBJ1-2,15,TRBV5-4,CASSSTGVGFYGYTF,TGTGCCAGCAGTTCGACAGGGGTGGGGTTCTATGGCTACACCTTC
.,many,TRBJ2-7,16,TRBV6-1,CASSPGQKSTGDEQYF,TGTGCCAGCAGCCCTGGACAGAAATCGACCGGTGACGAGCAGTACTTC
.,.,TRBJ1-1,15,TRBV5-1,CASSLRAGRITEAFF,TGCGCCAGCAGCTTGAGGGCAGGGAGGATCACTGAAGCTTTCTTT
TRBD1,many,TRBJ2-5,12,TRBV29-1,CSVYDRGETQYF,TGCAGCGTATATGACAGGGGAGAGACCCAGTACTTC
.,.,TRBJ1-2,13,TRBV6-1,CASTPGPYYGYTF,TGTGCCAGCACCCCAGGGCCTTACTATGGCTACACCTTC
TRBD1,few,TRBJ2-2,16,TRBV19,CASSMFTGGSTGELFF,TGTGCCAGTAGTATGTTTACAGGGGGCTCAACCGGGGAGCTGTTTTTT
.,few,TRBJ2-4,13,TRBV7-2,CASDPGSENIQYF,TGTGCCAGCGATCCAGGGAGCGAAAACATTCAGTACTTC
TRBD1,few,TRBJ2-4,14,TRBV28,CASDDRGGKNIQYF,TGTGCCAGCGATGACAGGGGTGGTAAAAACATTCAGTACTTC
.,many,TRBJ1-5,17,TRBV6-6,CASSYITGGGSNQPQHF,TGTGCCAGCAGTTACATTACAGGAGGGGGAAGCAATCAGCCCCAGCATTTT
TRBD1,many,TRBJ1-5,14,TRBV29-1,CSVAEGARGQPQHF,TGCAGCGTTGCTGAGGGGGCGCGGGGTCAGCCCCAGCATTTT
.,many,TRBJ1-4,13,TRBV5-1,CASSLEDVEKLFF,TGCGCCAGCAGCTTGGAAGACGTTGAAAAACTGTTTTTT
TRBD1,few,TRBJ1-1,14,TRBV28,CASSLSGTGEEAFF,TGTGCCAGCAGTTTATCTGGGACAGGGGAAGAAGCTTTCTTT
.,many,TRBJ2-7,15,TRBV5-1,CASSFSAVETYEQYF,TGCGCCAGCAGCTTTTCCGCTGTGGAGACCTACGAGCAGTACTTC
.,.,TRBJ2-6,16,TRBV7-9,CASSLGRHSGANVLTF,TGTGCCAGCAGCTTAGGGAGGCACTCTGGGGCCAACGTCCTGACTTTC
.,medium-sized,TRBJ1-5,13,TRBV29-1,CSVGAGPHQPQHF,TGCAGCGTGGGGGCAGGGCCACATCAGCCCCAGCATTTT
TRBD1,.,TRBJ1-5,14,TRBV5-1,CASSWGDRDQPQHF,TGCGCCAGCAGCTGGGGGGACAGGGATCAGCCCCAGCATTTT
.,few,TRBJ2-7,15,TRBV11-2,CASSLIRTPYGEQYF,TGTGCCAGCAGCTTAATCAGGACCCCCTATGGCGAGCAGTACTTC
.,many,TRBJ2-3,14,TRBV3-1,CASSRDHRTDTQYF,TGTGCCAGCAGCCGGGACCACCGCACAGATACGCAGTATTTT
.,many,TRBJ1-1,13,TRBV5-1,CASSLRVDTEAFF,TGCGCCAGCAGCCTCAGGGTTGACACTGAAGCTTTCTTT
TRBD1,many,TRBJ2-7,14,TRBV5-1,CASSLRGGEDEQYF,TGCGCCAGCAGCTTGAGAGGGGGCGAGGACGAGCAGTACTTC
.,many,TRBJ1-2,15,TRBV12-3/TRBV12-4,CASIKNEDRRYGYTF,TGTGCCAGCATCAAAAACGAGGACCGCCGCTATGGCTACACCTTC
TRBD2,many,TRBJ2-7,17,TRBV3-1,CASSQGVPRLATYEQYF,TGTGCCAGCAGCCAAGGAGTCCCGAGACTAGCGACCTACGAGCAGTACTTC
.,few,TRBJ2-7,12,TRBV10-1,CASGRGLYEQYF,TGCGCCAGCGGCAGGGGCCTCTACGAGCAGTACTTC
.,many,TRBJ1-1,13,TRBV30,CAWSALVNTEAFF,TGTGCCTGGAGTGCGTTGGTGAACACTGAAGCTTTCTTT
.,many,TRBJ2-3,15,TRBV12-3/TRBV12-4,CASSLTPLRANTQYF,TGTGCCAGCAGTCTTACTCCCCTGCGGGCCAATACGCAGTATTTT
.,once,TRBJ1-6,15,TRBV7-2,CASERQSSYNSPLHF,TGTGCCAGCGAGAGACAGAGCTCCTATAATTCACCCCTCCACTTT
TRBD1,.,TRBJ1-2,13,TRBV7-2,CASSSDRVHGYTF,TGTGCCAGCAGCTCCGACAGGGTACATGGCTACACCTTC
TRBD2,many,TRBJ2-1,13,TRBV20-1,CSAIGLAGNEQFF,TGCAGTGCTATTGGACTAGCGGGCAATGAGCAGTTCTTC
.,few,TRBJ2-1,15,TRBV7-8,CASSLGAGAINEQFF,TGTGCCAGCAGCTTAGGGGCCGGGGCAATAAATGAGCAGTTCTTC
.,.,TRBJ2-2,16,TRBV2,CASTGVGGEGSGELFF,TGTGCCAGCACAGGGGTTGGGGGAGAAGGATCCGGGGAGCTGTTTTTT
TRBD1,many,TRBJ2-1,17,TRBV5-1,CASKISPGQTLTDEQFF,TGCGCCAGCAAAATCTCTCCGGGACAGACTCTTACGGATGAGCAGTTCTTC
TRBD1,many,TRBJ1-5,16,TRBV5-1,CASSPGTGMSNQPQHF,TGCGCCAGCAGCCCGGGGACAGGGATGAGCAATCAGCCCCAGCATTTT
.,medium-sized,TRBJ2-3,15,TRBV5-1,CASSLAQFSTDTQYF,TGCGCCAGCAGCTTGGCGCAGTTTTCCACAGATACGCAGTATTTT
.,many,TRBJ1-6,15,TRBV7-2,CASSFNSVYNSPLHF,TGTGCCAGCAGCTTTAACAGTGTCTATAATTCACCCCTCCACTTT
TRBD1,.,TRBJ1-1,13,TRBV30,CAGTQGDGTEAFF,TGTGCCGGGACCCAGGGGGATGGCACTGAGGCTTTCTTT
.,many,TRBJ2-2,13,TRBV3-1,CASSQTNTGELFF,TGTGCCAGCAGCCAAACGAACACCGGGGAGCTGTTTTTT
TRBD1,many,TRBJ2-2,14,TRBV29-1,CSVGVGGNTGELFF,TGCAGCGTTGGGGTAGGGGGCAACACCGGGGAGCTGTTTTTT
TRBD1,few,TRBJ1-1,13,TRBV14,CASSPTDRGPAFF,TGTGCCAGCAGCCCAACGGACAGGGGGCCAGCTTTCTTT
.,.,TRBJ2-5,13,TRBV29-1,CSASGQSSETQYF,TGCAGCGCCTCGGGCCAGTCATCCGAGACCCAGTACTTC
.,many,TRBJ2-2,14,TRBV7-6,CASSFAGNTGELFF,TGTGCCAGCAGCTTTGCGGGGAACACCGGGGAGCTGTTTTTT